This T cell receptor (beta chain) was sequenced for a study of T cells in Graves' hyperthyroidism and ophthalmopathy. Study information: Peripheral blood was secured at the point of initial diagnosis, before any treatment. Points from the study as a whole: Ophthalmopathy and stable hyperthyroidism were separated by a 13 V-J model. Most expanded thyroid clonotypes above 0.001 recurred in blood.

Trimming cost V 3 bases and J 3 bases; bases outside gene matches: 5. The CDR3 runs 14 residues. From RNA transcripts, TCR beta CDR3 regions were amplified. First-round RT-PCR with HTBI primers amplified the TCR CDR3 region. TCRdb re-called the multiplex PCR reads through MiXCR, storing one row per CDR3 protein. Of approximately 600,000 distinct CDR3 sequences in the sample, roughly 20% were seen once. This clonotype was found many times. No antigen is known for it. Sequencing was carried out using blood. This rearrangement joins TRBV12-3 or TRBV12-4 to TRBJ2-7; the match to TRBD2 covers 7 bases. This sequence was found in a man aged 25-45 years with Graves' ophthalmopathy. The CDR3 DNA is TGTGCCAGCAGTTTGCTAGCGGAGATCTACGAGCAGTACTTC. It is translated as CASSLLAEIYEQYF.